These 30 T cell receptor beta chains were sequenced from one sample in a study of T cells in Graves' hyperthyroidism and ophthalmopathy. Amplification of TCR beta CDR3 regions used RNA as the template. RT-PCR in the first round (using the HTBI primer set) targeted the TCR CDR3. A single record per CDR3 protein comes from TCRdb applying MiXCR to the multiplex PCR reads. The profile shows fewer than 600,000 distinct CDR3 sequences, approximately 15% of them singletons. Sequencing was performed on blood. The receptors were sampled from a woman aged 18-30 years with Graves' hyperthyroidism.

The V and J genes are TRBV24-1 and TRBJ2-3, with 13 bases aligning to TRBD2. There are 17 residues in the CDR3. Germline lookup yields CDR1 KGHDR and CDR2 SFDVKD. The V gene end was trimmed by 3 bases and the J gene end by 4 bases; junction bases not matched to a gene: 6. DNA for the CDR3: TGTGCCACCAGTGATGCTGGACTAGCGGGAGAAGCAGATACGCAGTATTTT. This codes for CATSDAGLAGEADTQYF.

Ten or more counts support this clonotype. V is TRBV2 and J is TRBJ2-2, with TRBD2 identical over 16 bases. The CDR3 contains 17 residues. The V segment lost 6 bases and the J segment 2 bases; nucleotides outside the gene matches: 3. The germline gives CDR1 SNHLY, CDR2 FYNNEI. This CDR3 is CASRGLAGGINTGELFF. CDR3 DNA: TGTGCCAGCAGGGGACTAGCGGGAGGGATTAACACCGGGGAGCTGTTTTTT.

Notes on this clonotype: Mismatch with germline at one junction end may stem from a read error. The V call is TRBV30, the J call TRBJ2-1, with D maybe TRBD1 (6 bases). This CDR3 spans 12 amino acids. Per germline, CDR1 GTSNPN and CDR2 SVGIG (reference sequence). The CDR3 spells CAWTGAYNEQSF. In DNA, the CDR3 is TGTGCCTGGACAGGGGCTTACAATGAGCAGTCCTTC.

The CDR3 sequence: CASSRGGGPGNTIYF. DNA for the CDR3: TGTGCCAGTAGCCGGGGAGGTGGCCCTGGAAACACCATATATTTT. The V gene is TRBV19, the J gene TRBJ1-3; D not resolved. This CDR3 is built from 15 residues. From germline, CDR1 is LNHDA and CDR2 SQIVND (reference sequence). V lost 6 bases, J lost 2 bases, and 14 bases lay in between.

This clonotype appeared many times. The chain recombines TRBV24-1 with TRBJ1-1, with unresolved D. The V and J ends lost 2 bases and 1 base respectively, with 4 bases between them. Per germline, CDR1 KGHDR and CDR2 SFDVKD. This CDR3 has 13 residues. In DNA, the CDR3 is TGTGCCACCAGTGATTCATGGAACACTGAAGCTTTCTTT. Its translation is CATSDSWNTEAFF.

This clonotype was detected ten times or more. This chain uses TRBV6-1 with TRBJ1-1; D gene uncertain. Germline V gene sequence: CDR1 MNHNS, CDR2 SASEGT. V lost 8 bases and J 1 base, leaving 8 bases between the germline ends. CDR3 length: 12 amino acids. The CDR3 DNA reads TGTGCCAGCCAGGAGTGGAACACTGAAGCTTTCTTT. Translated, it gives CASQEWNTEAFF.

This clonotype was detected ten times or more. The chain is built from TRBV4-1 and TRBJ1-1; the D is unclear. Germline assignment: CDR1 MGHRA and CDR2 YSYEKL. This CDR3 spans 14 amino acids. Between the trimmed V and J ends, which lost 4 bases and 5 bases, there was a span of 14 bases. For the CDR3, the DNA is TGCGCCAGCAGCCCGGAAGACACGCGGACTGAAGCTTTCTTT. Its translation: CASSPEDTRTEAFF.

This clonotype was picked up one time. This may be a read error, as it is one base from a much larger clone. The rearrangement joins TRBV4-1 to TRBJ2-3, with TRBD2 as a possible D gene (6 bases). CDR1 and CDR2 (germline): MGHRA, YSYEKL. This CDR3 has 13 residues. The CDR3 spells CASRRGTSDTQCF. The DNA of the CDR3 is TGCGCCAGCAGGCGTGGGACTTCAGATACGCAGTGTTTT.

The genes are TRBV6-1 and TRBJ2-7; D ambiguous. The CDR3 has 14 amino acids. Germline loops: CDR1 MNHNS, CDR2 SASEGT. With 7 bases removed from V and 2 bases from J, the gap between germline ends came to 15 bases. In nucleotides, the CDR3 is TGTGCCAGCAAACCCTACTGGGATGCCTACGAGCAGTACTTC. Its protein product is CASKPYWDAYEQYF.

The gene calls are TRBV2 and TRBJ1-5; 7 bases fit TRBD1. The V and J ends lost 7 bases and 1 base, in that order; junction bases with no gene match: 10. Per germline, CDR1 SNHLY and CDR2 FYNNEI. The CDR3 is 16 amino acids. The DNA for the CDR3 is TGTGCCAGCACCCGAAACAGGGGTCTCAGCAATCAGCCCCAGCATTTT. Translated: CASTRNRGLSNQPQHF.

The J gene is TRBJ2-7, the V gene TRBV3-1; a weak D match, TRBD2 (6 bases). The CDR3 consists of 15 residues. The ends were cut back, 3 bases at V and 1 base at J, with 13 bases in the middle. The V gene's germline CDR1 is LGHDT and CDR2 YNNKEL (reference sequence). The CDR3 DNA is TGTGCCAGCAGCCAGGCAGGGCGGGGATCCTACGAGCAGTACTTC. Its protein is CASSQAGRGSYEQYF.

As regards this clonotype: Lacking the conserved final phenylalanine or tryptophan, this CDR3 likely reflects a read error. The chain couples TRBV9 to TRBJ2-1, with 11 nucleotides matching TRBD2. The CDR3 runs to 17 residues. Germline-derived CDR1 and CDR2 are SGDLS and YYNGEE. The junction had 8 bases not matched to a gene; V was cut back by 2 bases and J by 4 bases. The chain's CDR3 is CASSVYGTSGSYNEQFL. The CDR3 coding sequence is TGTGCCAGCAGCGTGTATGGGACTAGCGGAAGTTACAATGAGCAGTTCCTC.

The rearrangement uses TRBV20-1 and TRBJ2-1, with D perhaps matching TRBD2 (6 bases). The length of the CDR3 is 15 residues. Looked up from germline, CDR1 is DFQATT and CDR2 is SNEGSKA (reference sequence). V lost 0 bases, J lost 0 bases, and 9 bases lay in between. CDR3 DNA: TGCAGTGCTAGAGATTTGGAGGGCTCCTACAATGAGCAGTTCTTC. Protein sequence: CSARDLEGSYNEQFF.

The chain combines TRBV19 with TRBJ2-5; 8 bases align to TRBD2. The ends lost 6 bases at V and 9 bases at J; junction bases unmatched: 15. The CDR3 has 15 amino acids. Germline V gives CDR1 LNHDA, CDR2 SQIVND (reference sequence). CDR3 DNA: TGTGCCAGTAGCCCTGGAACCGGGACTAGTAGTCCCCAGTACTTC. As protein: CASSPGTGTSSPQYF.

This clonotype has only a few counts. The chain couples TRBV6-5 to TRBJ2-5, with unresolved D. Germline CDR1 MNHEY, CDR2 SVGAGI. The CDR3 has 13 amino acids. V lost 2 bases and J lost 7, with 11 bases in between. The CDR3 region is CASSYGVIGTQYF. The CDR3 DNA is TGTGCCAGCAGTTACGGAGTTATTGGGACCCAGTACTTC.

The J gene is TRBJ2-1, the V gene TRBV11-1; a possible D gene is TRBD1 (5 bases). The germline V gene encodes CDR1 SGHAT and CDR2 FQDESV (reference sequence). V was pared by 2 bases and J by 1 base, with 18 bases between. The CDR3 runs 18 residues. The CDR3 loop reads CASSLLGPRHPSYNEQFF. The CDR3 DNA reads TGTGCCAGCAGCTTACTGGGGCCCAGACATCCATCCTACAATGAGCAGTTCTTC.

Points on this clonotype: The conserved phenylalanine or tryptophan normally closing the CDR3 is absent here, so this likely arose from a read error. The chain couples TRBV3-1 to TRBJ2-1; no clear D gene. V was clipped by 4 bases and J by 5 bases, with 12 bases between them. Germline values: CDR1 LGHDT, CDR2 YNNKEL (reference sequence). CDR3 size: 14 residues. CDR3 nucleotide sequence: TGTGCCAGCAGCCTAGATTACGGCAACAATGAGCAGTTCGTC. This sequence encodes CASSLDYGNNEQFV.

The V call is TRBV4-1, the J call TRBJ2-5, with D tentatively TRBD1 (5 bases). V lost 4 bases, J lost 3 bases, and 9 bases lay in between. This CDR3 region has 13 residues. In germline, CDR1 is MGHRA, CDR2 YSYEKL. The CDR3: CASSRPQEETQYF. The DNA of the CDR3 is TGCGCCAGCAGCCGCCCACAGGAAGAGACCCAGTACTTC.

V usage is TRBV2 and J usage is TRBJ2-5, with 8 nucleotides matching TRBD1. This CDR3 is 16 amino acids long. Germline CDR1 reads SNHLY; CDR2 reads FYNNEI. Trimming removed 6 bases from V and 2 bases from J; junction bases left unmatched: 11. In nucleotides, the CDR3 is TGTGCCAGCAGGCTCAGGGGGCGCGGGCGGCAAGAGACCCAGTACTTC. This encodes CASRLRGRGRQETQYF.

The sample holds many counts of this clonotype. This chain connects TRBV12-3 or TRBV12-4 to TRBJ2-4, with 7 bases identical to TRBD1. V was clipped by 1 base and J by 7 bases; unmatched bases: 4. The CDR3 loop spans 14 amino acids. The CDR3: CASSLETGSNIQYF. CDR3 DNA sequence: TGTGCCAGCAGTTTAGAGACAGGGAGTAACATTCAGTACTTC.

This clonotype occurred many times. V usage is TRBV9 and J usage is TRBJ2-3; a weak D match, TRBD2 (7 bases). The germline gives CDR1 SGDLS, CDR2 YYNGEE. The CDR3 runs 16 residues. Trimming took off 1 base at V and 2 bases at J, with 14 bases between the two ends. The DNA for the CDR3 is TGTGCCAGCAGCGTATTTGGCGGGGGCCTCACAGATACGCAGTATTTT. It translates to CASSVFGGGLTDTQYF.

Points on this clonotype: One end of the junction varies from germline; a read error may be responsible. This sequence joins TRBV5-1 and TRBJ2-1; 8 nucleotides align to TRBD1. Germline V gene lookup returns CDR1 SGHRS and CDR2 YFSETQ. The CDR3 contains 13 residues. CDR3 amino acids: CASSSPGGNEQLF. DNA for the CDR3: TGCGCCAGCAGCTCCCCAGGGGGCAATGAGCAGCTCTTC.

This clonotype was observed at least ten times. The rearrangement links TRBV12-3 or TRBV12-4 to TRBJ2-2, with TRBD2 matching 9 bases. This CDR3 is 15 amino acids long. V shed 4 bases, J shed 4 bases, and the junction held 4 bases outside the gene matches. CDR3 residues: CASSSTSGPTGELFF. As DNA, the CDR3 is TGTGCCAGCAGTTCGACTAGCGGCCCCACCGGGGAGCTGTTTTTT.

Ten or more counts support this clonotype. The J gene is TRBJ2-1, the V gene TRBV11-2; TRBD1 aligns across 9 bases. The V and J ends lost 4 bases and 4 bases, in that order; junction bases with no gene match: 2. CDR1 is SGHAT and CDR2 is FQNNGV in the germline V gene. The CDR3 has 14 residues. The CDR3 here is CASSWGQGYNEQFF. The CDR3 coding sequence is TGTGCCAGCAGCTGGGGACAGGGATACAATGAGCAGTTCTTC.

In its sample, this clonotype was seen many times. This chain joins TRBV29-1 and TRBJ1-2, with no clear D. The CDR3 loop spans 12 amino acids. Looked up from germline, CDR1 is SQVTM and CDR2 is ANQGSEA. The V gene lost 2 bases and the J gene lost 2 bases, with 6 bases spanning the gap. The CDR3 loop is CSVESANYGYTF. The DNA of the CDR3 is TGCAGCGTTGAATCGGCGAACTATGGCTACACCTTC.

This clonotype was picked up a small number of times. The chain carries TRBV24-1 and TRBJ1-2; D might be TRBD1 (6 bases). Per germline, CDR1 KGHDR and CDR2 SFDVKD. The CDR3 runs to 13 residues. V shed 4 bases and J shed 8 bases, with 13 bases lying between them. In nucleotides, the CDR3 is TGTGCCACCAGTGACTACAGGGATGGAGGCTACACCTTC. Protein: CATSDYRDGGYTF.

In this sample, this clonotype turned up a few times. The chain joins TRBV7-3 to TRBJ1-1; D remains unclear. V was pared by 3 bases and J by 3 bases, with 8 bases between. The CDR3 runs 13 residues. Germline CDR1 reads SGHTA; CDR2 reads FQGTGA. The CDR3 DNA follows: TGTGCCAGCAGCTTCGCCGAGCACACTGAAGCTTTCTTT. Protein: CASSFAEHTEAFF.

This clonotype has a handful of counts. This may be a read error, as it is one base from a much larger clone. The chain carries TRBV2 and TRBJ2-2, with D possibly matching TRBD1 (7 bases). This CDR3 spans 16 amino acids. CDR1 and CDR2 (germline): SNHLY, FYNNEI. The CDR3 sequence: CASSFFGQVLGGELSF. The CDR3 DNA is TGTGCCAGCAGTTTTTTTGGACAGGTGCTCGGCGGGGAGCTGTCTTTT.

This clonotype occurred many times. This chain connects TRBV11-2 to TRBJ2-1; 13 bases map to TRBD2. Trimming removed 4 bases from V and 4 bases from J; junction bases left unmatched: 19. This CDR3 contains 21 residues. Per germline, CDR1 SGHAT and CDR2 FQNNGV. Here the CDR3 reads CASSSIGLAGAVISVYNEQFF. The CDR3 DNA reads as TGTGCCAGCAGCTCTATCGGACTAGCGGGAGCCGTAATCTCTGTGTACAATGAGCAGTTCTTC.

V usage is TRBV11-2 and J usage is TRBJ2-7; 9 bases agree with TRBD1. This CDR3 is built from 15 residues. Trimming took 1 base from V and 7 from J; bases not matched to a gene: 8. CDR1 SGHAT and CDR2 FQNNGV come from the germline V gene. The CDR3 bases are TGTGCCAGCAGCTTAGCGACAGGGGGTCTACGTGAGCAGTACTTC. Its protein is CASSLATGGLREQYF. Filled out from reference TRBV11-2 and TRBJ2-7, the complete variable domain reads EAGVAQSPRYKIIEKRQSVAFWCNPISGHATLYWYQQILGQGPKLLIQFQNNGVVDDSQLPKDRFSAERLKGVDSTLKIQPAKLEDSAVYLCASSLATGGLREQYFGPGTRLTVT.